This entry lists 18 T cell receptor beta chains sequenced from one sample in a study of CD4 T cells in relation to SARS-CoV-2 and coronaviruses. Which antigens these TCRs recognize remains unknown. Here immunoSEQ multiplex PCR was the method, and the copy in TCRdb shows in-frame clones only, minus some. The sample lists about 36,000 clones, roughly 82% occurring once. Sequenced sample: memory CD4+ T cells from PBMCs, cultured in vitro. The source of these receptors is an adult with COVID-19.

V is TRBV30 and J is TRBJ1-3; D remains unclear. V lost 2 bases, J lost 0 bases, and 11 bases lay in between. Germline CDR1 reads GTSNPN; CDR2 reads SVGIG (reference sequence). This CDR3 contains 15 residues. The CDR3 spells CAWSPGSSSGNTIYF. The CDR3 region has the DNA TGTGCCTGGAGTCCTGGCAGCAGCTCTGGAAACACCATATATTTT.

This chain connects TRBV15 to TRBJ2-1; the match to TRBD2 covers 9 bases. The V gene end was trimmed by 0 bases and the J gene end by 1 base; junction bases not matched to a gene: 16. The CDR3 has 21 residues. Germline V CDR1 and CDR2: LNHNV, YYDKDF (reference sequence). CDR3 loop: CATSRDAGGPIRWISYNEQFF. For the CDR3, the DNA is TGTGCCACCAGCAGAGATGCGGGAGGGCCCATAAGATGGATTTCCTACAATGAGCAGTTCTTC.

This clone was observed a few times. J is TRBJ2-2 and V is TRBV19; D unclear. Trimming stripped 11 bases from V and 3 bases from J, with 16 bases between. The V gene's germline CDR1 is LNHDA and CDR2 SQIVND (reference sequence). The CDR3 is made up of 14 amino acids. CDR3 loop: CAAGVGEDTGELFF. DNA for the CDR3: TGTGCCGCTGGGGTTGGCGAAGACACCGGGGAGCTGTTTTTT. Supplemented by reference TRBV19 and TRBJ2-2, the full variable domain reads DGGITQSPKYLFRKEGQNVTLSCEQNLNHDAMYWYRQDPGQGLRLIYYSQIVNDFQKGDIAEGYSVSREKKESFPLTVTSAQKNPTAFYLCAAGVGEDTGELFFGEGSRLTVL.

This clone was found once. V usage is TRBV6-6 and J usage is TRBJ1-4, with 7 nucleotides matching TRBD1. J gave up 8 bases and V 5 bases, and 8 bases lay outside the gene matches. The germline gives CDR1 MNHNY, CDR2 SVGAGI (reference sequence). This CDR3 spans 14 amino acids. As DNA, the CDR3 is TGTGCCAGCAGTAAGCTAGGACAGGCAGAAAAACTGTTTTTT. This encodes CASSKLGQAEKLFF.

This chain joins TRBV7-8 and TRBJ2-5, with a tentative D call TRBD2 (6 bases). The germline CDR1 and CDR2 sequences are SGHVS and FQNEAQ. The CDR3 totals 16 residues. V lost 3 bases to trimming and J lost 5 bases, with 19 bases between them. Written as DNA, the CDR3 is TGTGCCAGCAGCTTTTACCCAGGGAGGATTCGGGAGACCCAGTACTTC. Protein product: CASSFYPGRIRETQYF.

The chain uses TRBV4-1 and TRBJ1-2; 7 nucleotides agree with TRBD1. V was pared by 6 bases and J by 4 bases, with 11 bases of the junction left unmatched. The CDR3 is 15 residues long. Per germline, CDR1 MGHRA and CDR2 YSYEKL. The CDR3 loop reads CASRDRQGPTYGYTF. DNA for the CDR3: TGCGCCAGCAGGGACAGGCAGGGGCCAACCTATGGCTACACCTTC.

This clone came up a few times. CDR3 sequence (DNA): TGTGCCAGCTCACCACCTCCGGGACAGAACTATGGCTACACCTTC. Its translation: CASSPPPGQNYGYTF. The V gene is TRBV18, the J gene TRBJ1-2; TRBD1 matches 7 bases. Germline V gives CDR1 KGHSH, CDR2 LQKENI. The V segment lost 0 bases and the J segment 2 bases; nucleotides outside the gene matches: 3. There are 15 residues in the CDR3.

J is TRBJ2-7 and V is TRBV18, with TRBD2 matching 9 bases. Germline V CDR1 and CDR2: KGHSH, LQKENI. The ends lost 1 base at V and 6 bases at J; junction bases unmatched: 10. The CDR3 has 16 amino acids. CDR3: CASSPRIASGISEQYF. The CDR3 nucleotides are TGTGCCAGCTCACCACGGATCGCTAGCGGGATAAGCGAGCAGTACTTC.

This clone was recorded a few times. V gene TRBV3-1 (or the pseudogene TRBV3-2) combines with J gene TRBJ2-2, with D unresolved. The V gene lost 0 bases and the J gene lost 15 bases, with 11 bases spanning the gap. This CDR3 has 12 residues. Germline CDR1 LGHDT, CDR2 YNNKEL (reference sequence). CDR3 loop: CASSQEGRQMFF. As DNA, the CDR3 is TGTGCCAGCAGCCAAGAGGGCAGACAAATGTTTTTT.

This chain links TRBV20-1 with TRBJ2-1; 9 nucleotides line up with TRBD2. CDR1 DFQATT and CDR2 SNEGSKA come from the germline V gene (reference sequence). The CDR3 runs to 16 residues. V dropped 6 bases and J dropped 1; count of bases not matched to a gene: 10. The CDR3 sequence is CSASEISGRSYNEQFF. The CDR3 region has the DNA TGCAGTGCCAGTGAGATTAGCGGGAGATCCTACAATGAGCAGTTCTTC.

The chain is built from TRBV3-1 (or the pseudogene TRBV3-2) and TRBJ1-2; the D is unclear. CDR3 length equals 16 residues. Trimming shortened V by 3 bases and J by 4 bases, and 18 bases separated the two germline ends. Germline V lookup: CDR1 LGHDT, CDR2 YNNKEL (reference sequence). CDR3 loop: CASSQDGSGWAYGYTF. The CDR3, as DNA: TGTGCCAGCAGCCAGGATGGGTCCGGGTGGGCCTATGGCTACACCTTC.

The genes are TRBV5-5 and TRBJ1-5; 7 nucleotides align to TRBD1. Germline lookup yields CDR1 SGHKS and CDR2 YYEKEE (reference sequence). The CDR3 covers 15 residues. J was trimmed by 9 bases and V by 4 bases; bases with no gene match: 13. As DNA, the CDR3 is TGTGCCAGCAGCCTAACAGGGGTTCCCGTCTGGCCCCAGCATTTT. Its translation: CASSLTGVPVWPQHF.

The CDR3 DNA sequence: TGTGCCAGCAGTGCCCCACAGCGGGAGGGCAGCTCCTACAATGAGCAGTTCTTC. It encodes CASSAPQREGSSYNEQFF. The chain combines TRBV2 with TRBJ2-1; TRBD2 agrees at 10 bases. This CDR3 has 18 residues. Germline lookup yields CDR1 SNHLY and CDR2 FYNNEI. The ends lost 4 bases at V and 0 bases at J; junction bases unmatched: 9.

The V gene is TRBV11-1, the J gene TRBJ2-7, with D unresolved. Germline V gene data show CDR1 as SGHAT and CDR2 as FQDESV (reference sequence). CDR3 length equals 13 residues. V was clipped by 5 bases and J by 6 bases, with 14 bases between them. The CDR3 region is CASSPIGRGEQYF. The CDR3 DNA reads as TGTGCCAGCAGCCCTATCGGAAGAGGCGAGCAGTACTTC.

The chain employs TRBV4-3 and TRBJ1-2, with a tentative D call TRBD1 (6 bases). CDR3 length: 15 residues. V was shortened by 0 bases and J by 5 bases, with 13 bases between the two germline ends. CDR1 is LGHNA and CDR2 is YSLEER in the germline V gene. Here the CDR3 reads CASSQDPGGSYGYTF. The CDR3 DNA is TGCGCCAGCAGCCAAGATCCGGGGGGCAGTTATGGCTACACCTTC.

The chain is built from TRBV18 and TRBJ1-3; tentatively, D is TRBD1 (6 bases). Germline CDR1 is KGHSH and CDR2 is LQKENI. The CDR3 consists of 15 residues. Trimming removed 1 base from V and 7 bases from J, with 14 bases in between. CDR3: CASSPQSNRANTIYF. DNA of the CDR3: TGTGCCAGCTCACCACAGAGCAACAGGGCTAACACCATATATTTT. The entire variable domain, with the rest obtained from reference TRBV18 and TRBJ1-3, is as follows: NAGVMQNPRHLVRRRGQEARLRCSPMKGHSHVYWYRQLPEEGLKFMVYLQKENIIDESGMPKERFSAEFPKEGPSILRIQQVVRGDSAAYFCASSPQSNRANTIYFGEGSWLTVV.

The chain is built from TRBV27 and TRBJ2-6; 9 bases line up with TRBD1. The ends lost 7 bases at V and 1 base at J; junction bases unmatched: 5. This CDR3 is 16 amino acids long. Germline V gene data show CDR1 as MNHEY and CDR2 as SMNVEV (reference sequence). CDR3 amino acids: CASNSGQGSGANVLTF. CDR3 in DNA: TGTGCCAGCAACTCTGGACAGGGGTCTGGGGCCAACGTCCTGACTTTC.

The J gene is TRBJ2-1, the V gene TRBV6-5; a possible D gene is TRBD1 (5 bases). The length of the CDR3 is 13 residues. Germline-derived CDR1 and CDR2 are MNHEY and SVGAGI. V lost 6 bases and J lost 3, with 9 bases in between. The CDR3 sequence is CASRGVGYNEQFF. The CDR3 DNA sequence: TGTGCCAGCAGAGGGGTGGGCTACAATGAGCAGTTCTTC.